This TCR beta chain was documented in a study of blood T cell repertoires in COVID-19. Looking at the study overall: COVID-19 samples collected from the United States, Italy and Spain covered acute and convalescent phases. T cells, B-cell-depleted T cells, or PBMCs supplied cDNA or gDNA.

Seattle enrolled patients during active infection and tracked them longitudinally. Germline V gene sequence: CDR1 MDHEN, CDR2 SYDVKM. Trimming removed 7 bases at V and 4 bases at J, with 20 bases between. CDR3 length: 16 amino acids. Authors' processing steps: Estimation of nucleated cell counts relied on the amplification of reference gene primers. TCRdb keeps only in-frame clones here, not all; method: immunoSEQ multiplex PCR. Clone size and V and J calls were adopted from that table, with D and trimming inferred from the DNA. The sample yields about 220,000 clones, approximately 78% seen once. The chain recombines TRBV28 with TRBJ1-5; D gene uncertain. The sequenced sample was peripheral blood. This clonotype was sampled from a woman in her 70s with COVID-19, enrolled during active disease. The CDR3 sequence: CASTIMGPTPNQPQHF. The DNA for the CDR3 is TGTGCCAGCACGATTATGGGCCCTACTCCAAATCAGCCCCAGCATTTT. Together with reference TRBV28 and TRBJ1-5, the CDR3 gives the full variable domain: DVKVTQSSRYLVKRTGEKVFLECVQDMDHENMFWYRQDPGLGLRLIYFSYDVKMKEKGDIPEGYSVSREKKERFSLILESASTNQTSMYLCASTIMGPTPNQPQHFGDGTRLSIL.